The present TCR beta chain was sequenced within a study of glioma-infiltrating T cells. Regarding the study as a whole: CDR3 overlap between tissue and blood was very small.

On this clonotype: What it recognizes is unknown.

Amplification of TCR alpha and beta CDR3 regions from RNA used iRepertoire nested multiplex PCR. Input was roughly 85-450 ng of tissue mRNA or PBMC total RNA. Using its own MiXCR run on the multiplex PCR reads, TCRdb lists one record per CDR3 protein. The sample comprises approximately 100,000 distinct CDR3 sequences, less than 30% of which are singletons, and 40% to 55% rests with the top ten. V lost 8 bases and J lost 3, with 8 bases in between. Per the germline V gene, CDR1 is SNHLY and CDR2 is FYNNEI. The CDR3 contains 11 residues. The receptor was isolated from a human donor with low-grade glioma or glioblastoma, undergoing nonglioma brain surgery, or in good health (not recorded which). V and J are TRBV2 and TRBJ2-7; D gene unclear. The sample was glioma tissue, nonneoplastic brain tissue, or PBMCs (not recorded which). The CDR3, as DNA: TGTGCCAGCCTTGACCGCTACGAGCAGTACTTC. Its protein product is CASLDRYEQYF.